Listed below are T cell receptor beta chains from one sample, sequenced in a study of monozygotic twins with inflammatory bowel disease. With the 5' RACE reads reprocessed, TCRdb shows one record per CDR3 protein and no DNA. The table for this sample gives 400,000 to 500,000 distinct CDR3 sequences. The sample comprised blood. These receptors all stem from a human donor with ulcerative colitis or Crohn's disease, or a healthy co-twin of an affected twin (not recorded which). Both conserved end residues are part of each CDR3.

V gene,J gene,CDR3 protein
TRBV28,TRBJ2-4,CASTRTGPAKNIQYF
TRBV6-5,TRBJ2-7,CASRRTGAEQYF
TRBV20-1,TRBJ2-7,CSASAGATYEQYF
TRBV12-3/TRBV12-4,TRBJ2-7,CASSLRGLAASYEQYF
TRBV29-1,TRBJ2-3,CSVTPGQRTDTQYF
TRBV5-1,TRBJ1-6,CASSLAGQIYNSPLHF
TRBV6-1,TRBJ2-2,CASTELAGAGGLFF
TRBV7-6,TRBJ2-2,CASRLRGDSTGELFF
TRBV4-3,TRBJ1-2,CASSQPGQRYGYTF
TRBV12-3/TRBV12-4,TRBJ1-5,CASSRDRVGQPQHF
TRBV20-1,TRBJ2-3,CSARPAGAFTDTQYF
TRBV12-3/TRBV12-4,TRBJ1-1,CASSPGQGITEAFF
TRBV14,TRBJ2-1,CASSQVHSSYNEQFF
TRBV18,TRBJ1-5,CASSPGDSYSNQPQHF
TRBV20-1,TRBJ2-3,CSARDLGGGDTQYF
TRBV18,TRBJ2-2,CASSPSGGTGELFF
TRBV5-4,TRBJ1-3,CASSLDQGRNTIYF
TRBV7-9,TRBJ1-2,CASSLRQGARNGYTF
TRBV12-3/TRBV12-4,TRBJ2-3,CASSHPGLANTDTQYF
TRBV3-1,TRBJ2-3,CASSQDRRTGSRTDTQYF
TRBV5-1,TRBJ2-7,CASSSLAGGQDEQYF
TRBV5-5,TRBJ1-1,CASRDRDRAEAFF
TRBV7-3,TRBJ2-3,CASSLSRTRSDTQYF
TRBV7-2,TRBJ2-1,CASSLIKREYTYNEQFF
TRBV28,TRBJ2-4,CASSSWTGRASKNIQYF
TRBV5-8,TRBJ2-7,CASRRDRVPSEQYF
TRBV20-1,TRBJ2-3,CSAHHLAGVGGWTDTQYF
TRBV15,TRBJ2-5,CATSRRYGLMETQYF
TRBV7-2,TRBJ2-1,CASSESAGRAFREQFF